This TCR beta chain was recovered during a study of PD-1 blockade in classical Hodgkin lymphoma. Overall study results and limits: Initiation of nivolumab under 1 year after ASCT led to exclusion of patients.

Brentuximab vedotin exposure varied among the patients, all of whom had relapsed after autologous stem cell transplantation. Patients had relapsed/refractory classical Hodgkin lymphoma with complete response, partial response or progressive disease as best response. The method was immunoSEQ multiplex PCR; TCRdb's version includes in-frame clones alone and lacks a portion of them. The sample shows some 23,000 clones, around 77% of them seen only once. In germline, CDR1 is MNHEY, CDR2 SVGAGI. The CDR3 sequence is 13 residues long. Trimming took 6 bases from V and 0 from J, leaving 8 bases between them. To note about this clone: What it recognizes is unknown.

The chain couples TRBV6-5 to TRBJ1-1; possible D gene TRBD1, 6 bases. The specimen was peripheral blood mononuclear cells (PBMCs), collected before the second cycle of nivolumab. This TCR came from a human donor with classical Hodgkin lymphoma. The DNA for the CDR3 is TGTGCCAGCAGACCAGGGGTGAACACTGAAGCTTTCTTT. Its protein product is CASRPGVNTEAFF.